This TCR beta chain appears in the sequencing data of a study of neurological immune-mediated disorders. TCRdb recomputed calls from the 5' RACE reads with MiXCR, one row per CDR3 protein. The sample includes roughly 18,000 distinct CDR3 sequences, 27% of them seen just once. With 6 bases removed from V and 6 bases from J, the gap between germline ends came to 15 bases. The CDR3 extends over 12 amino acids. CDR1 and CDR2 from the germline V gene are SQVTM and ANQGSEA. This chain uses TRBV29-1 with TRBJ2-7; a weak D match, TRBD2 (6 bases). This TCR was sampled from a man aged 45-65 years with HTLV-1-associated myelopathy (HAM/TSP). The material sequenced was PBMCs. The CDR3 DNA sequence: TGCAGCGTCGTCGGGGAGGCCCCCGAGCAGTACTTC. This gives the protein CSVVGEAPEQYF.